Given below is one TCR beta chain in context. Its antigen is unknown. Base quality data are lacking; no much larger clone is found one base away. Donors were healthy HIV-negative adults with no recently reported acute infections or vaccinations. Every donor was a Caucasian adult living in Nashville, Tennessee, USA. CD4+ T cells were enriched by magnetic negative selection, after which naive cells were positively selected on CD45RA and the negative fraction was taken as the memory subset. Blood was obtained by leukapheresis, after which PBMCs were separated by Ficoll-Histopaque density gradient centrifugation and cryopreserved in liquid nitrogen vapor phase. Analytical flow cytometry was used to check the purity and quantity of each magnetically sorted T cell population. Genomic DNA was isolated from every sorted fraction and measured by UV absorbance on a Nanodrop 2000c. The data are from a study of shared clonotypes between healthy human individuals (dated by TCRdb to 2018 to 2020). For the study in its entirety: The cohort included a few men and a couple of women between 18 and 49 years of age. For each donor, CD4 naive and CD4 memory were each run on three plates, CD8 naive on two plates, and CD8 memory on one plate. To estimate repertoire size and how much clonotype sharing occurs between individuals, the study deeply sequenced the blood TCR repertoires of roughly 5 healthy adults. Different laboratories and diverse techniques were used to prepare libraries and sequence TCR repertoires, to increase sequencing depth and limit assay-specific biases. Each donor's leukapheresis produced roughly between roughly 0.85 and 9 billion PBMCs.

TCR CDR3 regions were amplified from genomic DNA by multiplex PCR using the deep immunoSEQ assay. Extracted genomic DNA from each cell subset was distributed evenly across all wells of several immunoSEQ 96-well plates, and each plate was treated as a replicate. For sorted subsets, approximately 210 ng of genomic DNA, equivalent to some 33,000 T cell genomes, went into each replicate PCR. Purified libraries were measured with a Qubit 3.0 fluorometer, size-checked on a Bioanalyzer 2100, and measured again with the KAPA Library Quantification kit. A separate single-read 150-cycle Illumina NextSeq 550 flow cell was used to sequence each immunoSEQ 96-well plate. The original pipeline was this. The immunoSEQ output contained only junctional sequences without quality scores, so filtering could not match that applied to full-length reads. To assign V/J genes and CDR3, sequences were annotated using PyIR, a Python wrapper for IgBLAST v1.9, with IMGT germline references. Reads were removed for weak V/J assignments (E-value above 1e-6), missing CDR3, stop codons, out-of-frame junctions, or ambiguous translated residues. V3J clonotypes were defined as sequences sharing an identical inferred V gene, J gene, and CDR3 amino acid sequence. The percentage overlap between two repertoires was calculated by dividing the number of shared unique clonotypes by the size of the smaller repertoire. Richness of each repertoire was evaluated using RTK rarefaction, the Chao1 estimator, and Recon v2.1 estimates of unobserved clonotypes. OLGA was used to compute generation probabilities for all TCRbeta clonotypes that the gDNA method yielded from four donors. Here the immuneACCESS table is served through TCRdb, limited to in-frame sequences with V and J called. Missing clones are a known gap in these copies; in checked studies unresolved V genes cover under half, and the rest lacks a known reason. V, J and clone size are those of that table, while D and trimming were read from the DNA. Here the sample has around 2.5 million clones; 80% to 95% occur a single time. The ten largest clones represent around 0.37% of the sample.

Summary of the overall study and its limitations: Sampling was restricted to blood, and TCR repertoires in tissues likely differ from the TCR repertoires found in blood. Pairwise subsampling led to the expectation that sequencing depth would affect the degree of clonotype sharing among donors. The genetic and exposure-history diversity represented was limited by the small number of donors. Larger estimated clonotype richness was generally found for naive subsets than for memory subsets. Even with the large sequencing depth, rarefaction of the sorted-subset datasets indicated that sequencing was incomplete. Higher generation probabilities were observed for clonotypes shared by all four sorted-subset donors than for non-shared clonotypes. Across a handful of donors, about 5.2% of naive CD4, roughly 3.5% of naive CD8, about 2.3% of memory CD4, and roughly 0.4% of memory CD8 clonotypes were shared.

From a lookup of the germline V gene, CDR1 and CDR2 are SGHTA and FQGNSA. Germline trimming: 1 base from V, 4 bases from J; junction bases outside gene matches: 7. Its CDR3 holds 15 amino acids, cysteine through phenylalanine. The read is trimmed to its CDR3 DNA, 45 bases read in frame from base 1. This receptor chain uses TRBV7-2 and TRBJ2-7, and TRBD1 aligns with 7 junction nucleotides. This TCR derives from a young man in good health. Some clones in this sample may be carry-over from other donors' samples. The sequencing input was naive CD4+ T cells from PBMCs. The cell subset or site label, as the study defines it: CD45RA+ positively selected. The DNA sequence is TGTGCCAGCAGCTTAGGATCGGGGACAGATTACGAGCAGTACTTC. Its protein reads: CASSLGSGTDYEQYF.